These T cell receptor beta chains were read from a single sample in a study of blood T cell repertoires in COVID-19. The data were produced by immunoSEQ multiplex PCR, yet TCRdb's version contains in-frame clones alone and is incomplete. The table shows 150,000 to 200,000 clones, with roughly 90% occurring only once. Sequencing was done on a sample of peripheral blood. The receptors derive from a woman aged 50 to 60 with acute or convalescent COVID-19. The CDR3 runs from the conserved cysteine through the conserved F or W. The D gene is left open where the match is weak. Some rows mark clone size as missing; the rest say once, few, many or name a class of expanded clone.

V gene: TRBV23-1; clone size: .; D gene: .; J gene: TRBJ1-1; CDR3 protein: CASSQTDPWTEAFF; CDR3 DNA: TGCGCCAGCAGTCAAACAGACCCTTGGACTGAAGCTTTCTTT
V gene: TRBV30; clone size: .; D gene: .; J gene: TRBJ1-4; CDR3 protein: CAWSQGQAWEKLFF; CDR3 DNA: TGTGCCTGGAGCCAGGGCCAGGCTTGGGAAAAACTGTTTTTT
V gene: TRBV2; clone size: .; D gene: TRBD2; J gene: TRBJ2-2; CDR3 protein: CASSGRGRFTGELFF; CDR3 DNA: TGTGCCAGCAGTGGGCGCGGGAGGTTCACCGGGGAGCTGTTTTTT
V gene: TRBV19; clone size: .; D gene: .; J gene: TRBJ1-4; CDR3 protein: CASSISGRATNEKLFF; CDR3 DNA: TGTGCCAGTAGTATTTCAGGGCGTGCAACTAATGAAAAACTGTTTTTT
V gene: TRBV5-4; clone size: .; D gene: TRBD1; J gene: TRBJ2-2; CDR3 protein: CASSRRTGETGELFF; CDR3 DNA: TGTGCCAGCAGCCGACGGACAGGGGAAACCGGGGAGCTGTTTTTT
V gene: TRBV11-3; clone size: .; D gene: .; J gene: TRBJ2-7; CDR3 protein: CASSPTAYEQYF; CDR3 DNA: TGTGCCAGCAGCCCGACAGCATACGAGCAGTACTTC
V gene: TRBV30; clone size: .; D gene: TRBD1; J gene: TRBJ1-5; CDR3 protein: CAWGQGLDQPQHF; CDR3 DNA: TGTGCCTGGGGACAGGGGTTAGATCAGCCCCAGCATTTT
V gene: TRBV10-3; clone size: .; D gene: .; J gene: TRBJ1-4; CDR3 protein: CAISEGQHNEKLFF; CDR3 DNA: TGTGCCATCAGTGAGGGGCAGCATAATGAAAAACTGTTTTTT
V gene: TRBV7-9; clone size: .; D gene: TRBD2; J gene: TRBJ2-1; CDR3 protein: CASSMASGRVDEQFF; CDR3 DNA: TGTGCCAGCAGCATGGCCAGCGGGAGGGTTGATGAGCAGTTCTTC
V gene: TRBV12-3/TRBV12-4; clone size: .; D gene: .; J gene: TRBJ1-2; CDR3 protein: CASGQEDGYTF; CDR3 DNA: TGTGCCAGCGGTCAAGAGGATGGCTACACCTTC
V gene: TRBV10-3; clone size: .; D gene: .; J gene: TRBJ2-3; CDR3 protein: CAISESSGYTDTQYF; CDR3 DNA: TGTGCCATCAGTGAGTCTTCGGGATACACAGATACGCAGTATTTT
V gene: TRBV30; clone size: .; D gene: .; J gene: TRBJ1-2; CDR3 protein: CAWNSGHYGYTF; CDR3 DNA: TGTGCCTGGAATTCGGGACATTATGGCTACACCTTC
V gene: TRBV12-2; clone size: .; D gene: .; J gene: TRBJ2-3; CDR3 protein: CASRLEWTSGPPSTDTQYF; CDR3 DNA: TGTGCAAGTCGCTTAGAATGGACTAGCGGACCTCCTAGCACAGATACGCAGTATTTT
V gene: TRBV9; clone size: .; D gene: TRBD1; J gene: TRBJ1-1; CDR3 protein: CASSVDRGSEAFF; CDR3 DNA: TGTGCCAGCAGCGTGGACAGGGGCTCTGAAGCTTTCTTT
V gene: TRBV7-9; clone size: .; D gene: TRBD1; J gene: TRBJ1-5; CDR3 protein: CASSLEDREDNQPQHF; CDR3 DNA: TGTGCCAGCAGCCTCGAGGACAGGGAAGACAATCAGCCCCAGCATTTT
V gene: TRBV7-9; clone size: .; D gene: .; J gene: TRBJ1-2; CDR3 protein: CASKREADYGYTF; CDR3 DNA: TGTGCCAGCAAAAGGGAGGCCGACTATGGCTACACCTTC
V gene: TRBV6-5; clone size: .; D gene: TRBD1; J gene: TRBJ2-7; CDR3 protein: CASSYRDRYEQYF; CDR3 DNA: TGTGCCAGCAGCTACAGGGACAGGTACGAGCAGTACTTC
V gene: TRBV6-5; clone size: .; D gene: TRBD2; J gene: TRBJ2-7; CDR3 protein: CASTRVGTRIDEQYF; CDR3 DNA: TGTGCCAGCACCAGAGTGGGGACTAGAATTGACGAGCAGTACTTC
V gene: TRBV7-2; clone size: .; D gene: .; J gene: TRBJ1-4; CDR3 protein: CASSLVGGSNEKLFF; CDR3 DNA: TGTGCCAGCAGCTTAGTCGGGGGTTCGAATGAAAAACTGTTTTTT
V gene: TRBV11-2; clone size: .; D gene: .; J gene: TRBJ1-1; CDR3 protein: CASGWLGGGTEAFF; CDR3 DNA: TGTGCCAGCGGCTGGTTAGGTGGCGGCACTGAAGCTTTCTTT
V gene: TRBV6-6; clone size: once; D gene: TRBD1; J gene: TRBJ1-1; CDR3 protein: CASGRPPGQGITEAFF; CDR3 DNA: TGTGCCAGCGGTAGACCTCCGGGACAGGGGATCACTGAAGCTTTCTTT
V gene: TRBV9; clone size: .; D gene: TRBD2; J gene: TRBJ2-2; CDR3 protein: CASSLSGGAVGELFF; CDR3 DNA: TGTGCCAGCAGCCTTAGCGGGGGGGCGGTCGGGGAGCTGTTTTTT
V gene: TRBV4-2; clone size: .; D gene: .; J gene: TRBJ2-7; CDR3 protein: CASSQDPSSSYEQYF; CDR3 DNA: TGTGCCAGCAGCCAAGATCCCTCTAGCTCCTACGAGCAGTACTTC
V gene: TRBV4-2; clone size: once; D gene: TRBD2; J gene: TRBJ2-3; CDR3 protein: CASSQILATDTQYF; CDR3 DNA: TGTGCCAGCAGCCAAATACTAGCGACAGATACGCAGTATTTT
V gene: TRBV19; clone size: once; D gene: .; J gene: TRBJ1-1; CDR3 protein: CASREGLWGTEAFF; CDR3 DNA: TGTGCCAGCCGGGAGGGGCTTTGGGGCACTGAAGCTTTCTTT
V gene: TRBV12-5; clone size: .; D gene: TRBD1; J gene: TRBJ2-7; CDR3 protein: CASGTYGTGGSQYF; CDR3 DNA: TGTGCTAGTGGTACCTACGGGACAGGGGGCTCGCAGTACTTC
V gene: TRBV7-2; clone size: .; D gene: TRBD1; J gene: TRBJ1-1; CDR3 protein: CASSLQQGAGTEAFF; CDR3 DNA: TGTGCCAGCAGCTTGCAACAGGGGGCTGGTACTGAAGCTTTCTTT
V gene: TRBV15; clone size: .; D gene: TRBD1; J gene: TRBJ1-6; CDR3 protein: CATNLDRGGSPLHF; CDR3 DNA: TGTGCCACCAACCTTGACAGGGGAGGTTCACCCCTCCACTTT
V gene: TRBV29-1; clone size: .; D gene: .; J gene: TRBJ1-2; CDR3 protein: CSVDRQGMYGYTF; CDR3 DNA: TGCAGCGTTGACAGGCAGGGGATGTATGGCTACACCTTC
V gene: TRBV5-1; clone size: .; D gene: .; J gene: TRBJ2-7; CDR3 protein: CASRGLRQGFYEQYF; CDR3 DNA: TGCGCCAGCAGAGGGTTGCGGCAGGGCTTCTACGAGCAGTACTTC
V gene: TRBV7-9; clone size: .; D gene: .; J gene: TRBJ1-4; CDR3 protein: CASSRGGSNEKLFF; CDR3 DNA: TGTGCCAGCAGCCGAGGGGGATCTAATGAAAAACTGTTTTTT
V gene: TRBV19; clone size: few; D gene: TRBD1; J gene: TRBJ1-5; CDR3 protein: CASTRTGGAGPQHF; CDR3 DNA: TGTGCCAGCACCAGAACAGGGGGCGCCGGGCCCCAGCATTTT
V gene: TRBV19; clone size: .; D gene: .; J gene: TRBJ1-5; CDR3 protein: CASSINAGPYSNQPQHF; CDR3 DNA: TGTGCCAGTAGTATTAACGCAGGGCCCTATAGCAATCAGCCCCAGCATTTT
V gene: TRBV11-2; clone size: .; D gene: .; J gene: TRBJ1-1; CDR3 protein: CASSLVMGSEAFF; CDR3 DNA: TGTGCCAGCAGCCTCGTCATGGGCAGTGAAGCTTTCTTT
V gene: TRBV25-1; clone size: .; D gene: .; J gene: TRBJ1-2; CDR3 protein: CASSGQYYGYTF; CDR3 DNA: TGTGCCAGCAGTGGCCAGTATTATGGCTACACCTTC
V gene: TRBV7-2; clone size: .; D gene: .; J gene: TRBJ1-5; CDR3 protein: CASSSYGDNQPQHF; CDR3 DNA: TGTGCCAGCAGCTCATACGGTGACAATCAGCCCCAGCATTTT
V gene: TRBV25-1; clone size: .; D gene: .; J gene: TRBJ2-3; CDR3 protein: CASSEVNTQYF; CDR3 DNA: TGTGCCAGCAGTGAAGTAAATACGCAGTATTTT
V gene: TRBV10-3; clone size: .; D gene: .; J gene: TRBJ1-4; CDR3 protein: CAIREGRPGNEKLFF; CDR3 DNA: TGTGCCATCCGGGAGGGACGGCCCGGGAATGAAAAGCTGTTTTTT
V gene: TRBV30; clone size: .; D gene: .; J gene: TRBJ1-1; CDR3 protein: CAWRGDWGEAFF; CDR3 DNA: TGTGCCTGGAGAGGGGATTGGGGTGAAGCTTTCTTT
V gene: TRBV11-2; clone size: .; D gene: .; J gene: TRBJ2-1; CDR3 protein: CASSLGHNEQFF; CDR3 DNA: TGTGCCAGCAGCTTAGGGCACAATGAGCAGTTCTTC
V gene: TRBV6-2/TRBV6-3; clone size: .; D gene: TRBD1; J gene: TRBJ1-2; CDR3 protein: CASSYRGGDGYTF; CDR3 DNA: TGTGCCAGCAGTTACCGAGGGGGCGACGGCTACACCTTC
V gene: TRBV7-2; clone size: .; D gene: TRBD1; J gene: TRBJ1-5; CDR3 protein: CASSIRTGQNQPQHF; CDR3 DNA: TGTGCCAGCAGCATAAGGACAGGGCAGAATCAGCCCCAGCATTTT
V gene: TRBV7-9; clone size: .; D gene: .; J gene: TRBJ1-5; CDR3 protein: CASSLEGFDQPQHF; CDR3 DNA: TGTGCCAGCAGCTTAGAGGGGTTTGATCAGCCCCAGCATTTT
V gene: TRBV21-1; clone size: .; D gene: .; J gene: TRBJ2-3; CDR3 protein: CASSKAPDRGTDTQYF; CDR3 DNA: TGTGCCAGCAGCAAAGCACCGGACAGGGGCACAGATACGCAGTATTTT
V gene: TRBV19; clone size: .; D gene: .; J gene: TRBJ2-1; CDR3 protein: CASSIGQSSYNEQFF; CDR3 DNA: TGTGCCAGTAGTATAGGACAGAGCTCCTACAATGAGCAGTTCTTC
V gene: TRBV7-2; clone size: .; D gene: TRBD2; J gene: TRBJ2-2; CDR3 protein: CASSLALAGVEVRLFF; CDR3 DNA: TGTGCCAGCAGCTTAGCCCTAGCGGGAGTTGAAGTGCGGCTGTTTTTT
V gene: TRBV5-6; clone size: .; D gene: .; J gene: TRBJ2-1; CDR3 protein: CASKNHDEQFF; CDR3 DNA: TGTGCCAGCAAAAATCATGATGAGCAGTTCTTC
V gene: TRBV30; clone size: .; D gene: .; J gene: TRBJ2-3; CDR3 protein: CAWERGGADTQYF; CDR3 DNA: TGTGCCTGGGAGAGGGGAGGCGCAGATACGCAGTATTTT
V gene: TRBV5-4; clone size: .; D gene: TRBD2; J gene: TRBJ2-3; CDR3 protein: CASSLKTGGPLHTQYF; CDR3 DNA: TGTGCCAGCAGCTTGAAAACGGGGGGGCCTTTACATACGCAGTATTTT
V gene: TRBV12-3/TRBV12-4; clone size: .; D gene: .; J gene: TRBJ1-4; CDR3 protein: CASGNAGGEKLFF; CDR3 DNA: TGTGCCAGTGGCAACGCGGGGGGTGAAAAACTGTTTTTT
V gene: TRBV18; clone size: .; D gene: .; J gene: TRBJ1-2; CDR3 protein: CASSPGQQGYGYTF; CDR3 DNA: TGTGCCAGCTCACCCGGACAGCAGGGCTATGGCTACACCTTC
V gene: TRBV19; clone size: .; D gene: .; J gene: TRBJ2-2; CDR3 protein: CASSIEAHTGELFF; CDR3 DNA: TGTGCCAGTAGTATAGAGGCTCACACCGGGGAGCTGTTTTTT
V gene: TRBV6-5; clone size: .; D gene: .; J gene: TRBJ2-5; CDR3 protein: CASSYSARGEETQYF; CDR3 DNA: TGTGCCAGCAGTTACTCGGCCAGGGGAGAGGAGACCCAGTACTTC
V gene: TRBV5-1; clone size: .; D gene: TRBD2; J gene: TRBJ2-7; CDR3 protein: CASRWTSGISYEQYF; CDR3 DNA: TGCGCCAGCAGGTGGACTAGCGGGATTTCCTACGAGCAGTACTTC
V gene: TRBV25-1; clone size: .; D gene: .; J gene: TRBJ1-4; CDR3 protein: CASSDAQGFEKLFF; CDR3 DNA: TGTGCCAGCAGTGATGCGCAGGGCTTTGAAAAACTGTTTTTT
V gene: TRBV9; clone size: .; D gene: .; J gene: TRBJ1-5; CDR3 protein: CASSQTGHQPQHF; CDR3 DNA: TGTGCCAGCAGTCAGACAGGACATCAGCCCCAGCATTTT
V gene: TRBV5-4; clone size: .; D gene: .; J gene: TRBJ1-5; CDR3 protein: CASSLDGNYPNQPQHF; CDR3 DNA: TGTGCCAGCAGCTTGGACGGGAACTATCCGAATCAGCCCCAGCATTTT
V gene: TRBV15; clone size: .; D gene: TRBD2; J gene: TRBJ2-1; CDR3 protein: CATSRETSGTYNEQFF; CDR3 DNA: TGTGCCACCAGCAGAGAGACTAGCGGGACGTACAATGAGCAGTTCTTC